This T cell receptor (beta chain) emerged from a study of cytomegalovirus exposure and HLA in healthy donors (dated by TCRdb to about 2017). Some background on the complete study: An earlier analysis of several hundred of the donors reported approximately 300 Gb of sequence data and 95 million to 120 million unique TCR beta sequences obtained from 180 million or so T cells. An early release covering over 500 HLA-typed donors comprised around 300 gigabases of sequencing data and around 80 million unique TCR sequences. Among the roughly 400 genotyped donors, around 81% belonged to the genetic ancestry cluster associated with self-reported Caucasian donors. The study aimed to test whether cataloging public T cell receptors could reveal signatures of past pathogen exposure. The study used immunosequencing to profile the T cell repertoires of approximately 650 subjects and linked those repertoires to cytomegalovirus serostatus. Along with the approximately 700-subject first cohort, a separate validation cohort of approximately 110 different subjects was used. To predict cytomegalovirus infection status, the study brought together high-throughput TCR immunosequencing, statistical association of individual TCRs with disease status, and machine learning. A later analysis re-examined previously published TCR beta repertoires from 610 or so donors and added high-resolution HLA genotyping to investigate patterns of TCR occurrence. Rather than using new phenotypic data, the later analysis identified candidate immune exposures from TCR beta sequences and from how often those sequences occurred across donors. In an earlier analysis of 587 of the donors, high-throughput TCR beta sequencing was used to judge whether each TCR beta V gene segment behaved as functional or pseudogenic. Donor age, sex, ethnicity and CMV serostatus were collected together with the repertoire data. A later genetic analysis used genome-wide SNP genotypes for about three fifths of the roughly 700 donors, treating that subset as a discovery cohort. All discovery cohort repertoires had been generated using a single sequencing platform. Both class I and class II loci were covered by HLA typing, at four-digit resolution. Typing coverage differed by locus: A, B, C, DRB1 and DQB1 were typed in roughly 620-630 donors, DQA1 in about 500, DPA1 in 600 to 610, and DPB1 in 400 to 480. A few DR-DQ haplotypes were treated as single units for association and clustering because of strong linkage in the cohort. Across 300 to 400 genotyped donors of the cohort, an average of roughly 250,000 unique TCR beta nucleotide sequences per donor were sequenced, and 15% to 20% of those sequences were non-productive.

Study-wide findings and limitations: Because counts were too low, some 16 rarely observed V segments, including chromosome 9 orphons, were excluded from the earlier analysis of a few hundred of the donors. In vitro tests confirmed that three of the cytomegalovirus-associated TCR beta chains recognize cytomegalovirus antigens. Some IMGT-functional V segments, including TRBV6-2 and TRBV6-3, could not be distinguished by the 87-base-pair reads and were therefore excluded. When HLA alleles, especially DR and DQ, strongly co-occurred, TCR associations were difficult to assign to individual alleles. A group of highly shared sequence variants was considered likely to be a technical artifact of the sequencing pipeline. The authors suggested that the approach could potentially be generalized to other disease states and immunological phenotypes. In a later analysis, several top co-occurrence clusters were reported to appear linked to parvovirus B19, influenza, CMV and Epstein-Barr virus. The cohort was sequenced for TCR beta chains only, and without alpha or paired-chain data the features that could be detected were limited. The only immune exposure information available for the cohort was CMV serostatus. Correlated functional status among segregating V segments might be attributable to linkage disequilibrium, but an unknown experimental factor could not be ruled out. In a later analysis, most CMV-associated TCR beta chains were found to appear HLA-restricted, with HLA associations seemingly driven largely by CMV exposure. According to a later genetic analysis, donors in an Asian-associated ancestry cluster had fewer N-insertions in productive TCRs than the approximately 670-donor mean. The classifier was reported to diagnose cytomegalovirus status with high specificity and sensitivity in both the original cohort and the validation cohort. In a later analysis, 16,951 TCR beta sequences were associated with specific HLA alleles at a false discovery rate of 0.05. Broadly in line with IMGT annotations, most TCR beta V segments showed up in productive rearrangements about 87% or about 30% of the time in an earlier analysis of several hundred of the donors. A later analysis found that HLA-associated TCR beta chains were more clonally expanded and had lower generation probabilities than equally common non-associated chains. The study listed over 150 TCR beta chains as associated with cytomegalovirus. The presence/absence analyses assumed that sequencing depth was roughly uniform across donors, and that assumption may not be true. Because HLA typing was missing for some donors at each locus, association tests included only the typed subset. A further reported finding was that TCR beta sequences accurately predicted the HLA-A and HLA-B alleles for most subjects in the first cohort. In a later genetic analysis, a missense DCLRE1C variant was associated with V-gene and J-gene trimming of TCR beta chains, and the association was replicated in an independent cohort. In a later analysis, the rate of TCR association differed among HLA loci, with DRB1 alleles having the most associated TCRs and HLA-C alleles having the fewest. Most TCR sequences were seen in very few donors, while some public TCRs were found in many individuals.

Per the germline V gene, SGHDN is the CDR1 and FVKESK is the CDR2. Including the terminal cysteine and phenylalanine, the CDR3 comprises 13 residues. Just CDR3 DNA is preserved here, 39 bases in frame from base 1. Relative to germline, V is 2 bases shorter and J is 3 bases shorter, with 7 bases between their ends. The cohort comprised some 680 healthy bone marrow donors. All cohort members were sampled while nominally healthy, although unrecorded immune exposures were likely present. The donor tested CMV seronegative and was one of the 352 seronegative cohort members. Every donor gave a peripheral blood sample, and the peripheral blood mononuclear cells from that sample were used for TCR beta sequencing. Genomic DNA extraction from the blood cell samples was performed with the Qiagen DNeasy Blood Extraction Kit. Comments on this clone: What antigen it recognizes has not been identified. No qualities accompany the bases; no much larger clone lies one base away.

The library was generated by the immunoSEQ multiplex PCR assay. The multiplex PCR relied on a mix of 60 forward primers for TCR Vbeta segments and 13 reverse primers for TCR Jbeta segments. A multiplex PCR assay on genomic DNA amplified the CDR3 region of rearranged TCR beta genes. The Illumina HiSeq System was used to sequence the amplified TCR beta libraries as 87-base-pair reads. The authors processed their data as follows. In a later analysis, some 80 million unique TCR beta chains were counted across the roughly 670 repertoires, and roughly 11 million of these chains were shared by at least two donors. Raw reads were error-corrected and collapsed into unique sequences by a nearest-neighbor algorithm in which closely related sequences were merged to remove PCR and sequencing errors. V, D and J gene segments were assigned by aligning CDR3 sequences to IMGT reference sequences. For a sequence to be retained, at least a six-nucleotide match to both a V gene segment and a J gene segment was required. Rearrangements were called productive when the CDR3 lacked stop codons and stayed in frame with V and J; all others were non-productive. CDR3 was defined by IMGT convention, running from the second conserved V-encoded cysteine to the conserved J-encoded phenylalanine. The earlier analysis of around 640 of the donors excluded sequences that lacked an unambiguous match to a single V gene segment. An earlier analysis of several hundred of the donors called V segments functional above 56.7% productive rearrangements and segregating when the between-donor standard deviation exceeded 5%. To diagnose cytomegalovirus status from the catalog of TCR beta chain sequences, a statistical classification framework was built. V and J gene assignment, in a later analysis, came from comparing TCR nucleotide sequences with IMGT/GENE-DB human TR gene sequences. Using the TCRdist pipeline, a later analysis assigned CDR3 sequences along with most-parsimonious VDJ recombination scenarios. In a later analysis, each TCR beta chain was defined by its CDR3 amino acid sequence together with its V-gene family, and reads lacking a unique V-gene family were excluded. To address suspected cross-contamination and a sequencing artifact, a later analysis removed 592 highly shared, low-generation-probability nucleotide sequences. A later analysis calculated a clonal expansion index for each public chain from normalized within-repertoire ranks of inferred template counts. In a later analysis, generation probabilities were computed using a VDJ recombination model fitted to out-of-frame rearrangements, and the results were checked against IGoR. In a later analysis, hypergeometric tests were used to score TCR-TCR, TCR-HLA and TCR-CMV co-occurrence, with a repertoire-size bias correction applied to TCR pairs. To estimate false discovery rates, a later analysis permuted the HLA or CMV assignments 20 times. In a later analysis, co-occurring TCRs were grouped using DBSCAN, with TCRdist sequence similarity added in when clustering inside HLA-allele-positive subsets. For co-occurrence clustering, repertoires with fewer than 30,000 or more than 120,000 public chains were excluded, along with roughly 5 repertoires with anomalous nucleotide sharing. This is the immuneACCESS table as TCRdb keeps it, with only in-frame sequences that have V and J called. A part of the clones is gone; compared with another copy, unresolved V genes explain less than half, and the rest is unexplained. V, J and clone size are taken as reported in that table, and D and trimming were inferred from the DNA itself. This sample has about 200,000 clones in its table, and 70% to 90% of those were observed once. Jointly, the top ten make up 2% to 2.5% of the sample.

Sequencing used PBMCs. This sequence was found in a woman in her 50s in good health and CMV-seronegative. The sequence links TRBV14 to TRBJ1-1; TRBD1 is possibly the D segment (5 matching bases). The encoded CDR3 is CASSQIRDTEAFF. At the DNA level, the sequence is TGTGCCAGCAGCCAAATCAGGGACACTGAAGCTTTCTTT.